These 18 T cell receptor beta chains came from one sample sequenced in a study of identical twins (TCRdb year 2016). The method behind the library was 5' RACE. For sequencing, an Illumina HiSeq 2000 was employed. The public reads were reprocessed in TCRdb via fastp at Q25 and MiXCR, keeping in-frame beta chains. Each CDR3 protein gets just one entry, which takes the most common genes and DNA from the rows behind it. In this sample the table shows some 500,000 distinct CDR3 sequences, roughly 9.9% of which occur a single time. In total, the top ten clones hold roughly 3.2% of the sample. The same sample was also used in a study of yellow fever vaccine responses in identical twins.

Sequencing was performed on PBMCs. These receptors all come from a woman under 30 in good health.

The rearrangement links TRBV20-1 to TRBJ2-3; the D is unclear. The CDR3 length is 15 residues. Germline V gene lookup returns CDR1 DFQATT and CDR2 SNEGSKA (reference sequence). In nucleotides, the CDR3 is TGCAGCCAAACAAAGGGTATTTGGGGCACAGATACGCAGTATTTT. The encoded protein is CSQTKGIWGTDTQYF.

This clonotype showed up many times. The chain has TRBV5-1 and TRBJ2-7; D is possibly TRBD2 (6 bases). V was pared by 0 bases and J by 5 bases, with 15 bases between. This CDR3 is built from 15 residues. The germline V gene has CDR1 SGHRS and CDR2 YFSETQ. Written as DNA, the CDR3 is TGCGCCAGCAGCTTGGCCCGGGGGTCCTTGCACGAGCAGTACTTC. This codes for CASSLARGSLHEQYF.

The rearrangement links TRBV14 to TRBJ1-4, with D perhaps matching TRBD1 (6 bases). The CDR3 is 14 residues long. Germline V gene data show CDR1 as SGHDN and CDR2 as FVKESK. The V gene lost 6 bases and the J gene lost 5 bases, with 13 bases spanning the gap. The DNA of the CDR3 is TGTGCCAGCAGACAGACAGGAGAGAATGAAAAACTGTTTTTT. Encoded protein: CASRQTGENEKLFF.

V gene TRBV6-2 or TRBV6-3 combines with J gene TRBJ2-1, with D perhaps matching TRBD1 or TRBD2 (5 bases each). The CDR3 has 12 residues. The germline V gene has CDR1 MNHEY and CDR2 SVGEGT. V lost 0 bases and J lost 9, with 6 bases in between. Here the CDR3 reads CASSYSGGEQFF. In DNA form, the CDR3 reads TGTGCCAGCAGTTACTCTGGGGGTGAGCAGTTCTTC.

This clonotype came up many times. CDR3: CASRQGEGTEAFF. In nucleotides, the CDR3 is TGTGCCAGCAGACAGGGTGAGGGGACTGAAGCTTTCTTT. J is TRBJ1-1 and V is TRBV6-1, with D perhaps TRBD1 (6 bases). The CDR3 contains 13 residues. Trimming pared 6 bases from V and 5 bases from J, leaving 13 bases between. In germline, CDR1 is MNHNS, CDR2 SASEGT.

The chain carries TRBV6-2 or TRBV6-3 and TRBJ2-7; 8 positions agree with TRBD2. CDR1 and CDR2 (germline): MNHEY, SVGEGT. V was clipped by 0 bases and J by 6 bases; unmatched bases: 4. The CDR3 loop spans 14 amino acids. The DNA of the CDR3 is TGTGCCAGCAGTTACTCGACCGGGGGGGCCGAGCAGTACTTC. Amino acid sequence: CASSYSTGGAEQYF.

Many counts were recorded for this clonotype. The rearrangement links TRBV3-1 to TRBJ2-7; 8 nucleotides agree with TRBD1. CDR1 is LGHDT and CDR2 is YNNKEL in the germline V gene (reference sequence). The CDR3 has 12 residues. The junction had 7 bases not matched to a gene; V was cut back by 4 bases and J by 11 bases. CDR3 DNA sequence: TGTGCCAGCAGCCCAAAGACAGGGGTCGAGTACTTC. It encodes CASSPKTGVEYF.

Ten or more counts support this clonotype. The chain is built from TRBV12-3 or TRBV12-4 and TRBJ2-7; a weak D match, TRBD2 (5 bases). The CDR3 loop spans 13 amino acids. V dropped 3 bases and J dropped 3 bases, with 9 bases sitting between them. CDR3 DNA sequence: TGTGCCAGCAGTTTCCGCGGGTTCTACGAGCAGTACTTC. Residues: CASSFRGFYEQYF.

This clonotype was counted a few times. The V call is TRBV29-1, the J call TRBJ1-5, with D unclear. Trimming cost V 4 bases and J 0 bases, with 7 bases left between them. The CDR3 contains 13 residues. Germline assignment: CDR1 SQVTM and CDR2 ANQGSEA. This chain's CDR3 is CSVVPSSNQPQHF. The CDR3 region has the DNA TGCAGCGTTGTTCCCAGTAGCAATCAGCCCCAGCATTTT.

CDR3 in DNA: TGTGCCAGCAGCCGGACCGGCCCCTACGAGCAGTACTTC. Protein sequence: CASSRTGPYEQYF. The rearrangement joins TRBV11-2 to TRBJ2-7; no reliable D call. Germline values: CDR1 SGHAT, CDR2 FQNNGV. The CDR3 loop spans 13 amino acids. V dropped 5 bases and J dropped 2 bases, with 10 bases sitting between them.

The J gene is TRBJ2-7, the V gene TRBV5-6; D not certain. With 5 bases removed from V and 0 bases from J, the gap between germline ends came to 9 bases. Germline V gene sequence: CDR1 SGHDT, CDR2 YYEEEE. The CDR3 is 13 amino acids. The CDR3 is CASRSWGSYEQYF. Written as DNA, the CDR3 is TGTGCCAGCAGGAGTTGGGGCTCCTACGAGCAGTACTTC.

The table lists this clonotype with a few counts. The gene calls are TRBV28 and TRBJ2-2; the D call may be TRBD1 or TRBD2 (5 bases each). Germline values: CDR1 MDHEN, CDR2 SYDVKM. V was shortened by 6 bases and J by 2 bases, with 7 bases between the two germline ends. This CDR3 spans 13 amino acids. In DNA, the CDR3 is TGTGCCAGCAGCCGGGACAACACCGGGGAGCTGTTTTTT. It encodes CASSRDNTGELFF.

This clonotype was observed a handful of times. The chain uses TRBV6-5 and TRBJ1-1; 7 bases are shared with TRBD1. V lost 3 bases to trimming and J lost 4 bases; unmatched junction nucleotides: 11. CDR3 length: 16 amino acids. Germline CDR1 and CDR2: MNHEY and SVGAGI. In nucleotides, the CDR3 is TGTGCCAGCAGTTATGTGGCAGGGGGGAGCGGCACTGAAGCTTTCTTT. Encoded protein: CASSYVAGGSGTEAFF.

The chain recombines TRBV5-4 with TRBJ1-1; perhaps TRBD1 as D (6 bases). V was clipped by 4 bases and J by 6 bases, with 16 bases between them. The length of the CDR3 is 14 residues. Germline V gene sequence: CDR1 SGHNT, CDR2 YYREEE (reference sequence). This chain's CDR3 is CASSRPGQRSEAFF. CDR3 bases: TGTGCCAGCAGCCGCCCCGGACAGCGCTCTGAAGCTTTCTTT.

This clonotype was found a few times. V gene TRBV7-6 combines with J gene TRBJ1-2, with 8 positions matching TRBD1. The CDR3 runs to 15 residues. CDR1 SGHVS and CDR2 FNYEAQ come from the germline V gene. Unmatched junction bases numbered 9, after V lost 1 base and J lost 8 bases. CDR3 nucleotide sequence: TGTGCCAGCAGCTTAGATGACAGGGGCGACAACGGCTACACCTTC. Translating gives CASSLDDRGDNGYTF.

This clonotype was recorded many times. V is TRBV6-1 and J is TRBJ2-3; 10 nucleotides agree with TRBD1. Unmatched junction bases numbered 16, after V lost 8 bases and J lost 2 bases. Germline loops: CDR1 MNHNS, CDR2 SASEGT. The CDR3 is 18 residues long. DNA of the CDR3: TGTGCCAGCTTTAAGGGAGGGGACAGGGGAAGGCACACAGATACGCAGTATTTT. As protein: CASFKGGDRGRHTDTQYF.

In this sample, this clonotype turned up a few times. The chain combines TRBV20-1 with TRBJ2-7, with D perhaps matching TRBD2 (6 bases). Trimming cost V 2 bases and J 0 bases, with 17 bases left between them. CDR3 length: 16 amino acids. Germline V gives CDR1 DFQATT, CDR2 SNEGSKA (reference sequence). The CDR3 DNA reads TGCAGTGCTAGACCCGTCGCGGGACCGAGCTCCTACGAGCAGTACTTC. Translation: CSARPVAGPSSYEQYF.

The J gene is TRBJ2-7, the V gene TRBV6-2 or TRBV6-3; 12 bases are a match to TRBD2. Germline assignment: CDR1 MNHEY and CDR2 SVGEGT. V lost 5 bases, J lost 6 bases, and 14 bases stayed unmatched. The CDR3 has 17 residues. The CDR3 sequence: CASSNPRKILAGGEQYF. In nucleotides, the CDR3 is TGTGCCAGCAGTAACCCCCGGAAGATACTAGCGGGAGGCGAGCAGTACTTC.